This is a list of T cell receptor beta chains from one sample in a study of T cell changes during pregnancy in multiple sclerosis. Here immunoSEQ multiplex PCR was the method, and the copy in TCRdb shows in-frame clones only, minus some. The data hold 70,000 to 95,000 clones, with 80% to 95% observed a single time. This specimen was peripheral blood, taken in the first trimester of pregnancy. The receptors were sampled from a female donor with multiple sclerosis, enrolled in a pregnancy study. Both conserved end residues are part of each CDR3. Fields, in order: CDR3 DNA, CDR3 protein, V gene, clone size, D gene, J gene. D genes are given only for firm matches. Expanded clones get a size class; other rows say once, few or many, or leave the size out.

TGTGCCAGCAGCCCCGCGGGGGTTAACGCTGAAGCTTTCTTT CASSPAGVNAEAFF TRBV7-8 NA NA TRBJ1-1
TGTGCCAGCAGTGATGAGTGGGATACGCAGTATTTT CASSDEWDTQYF TRBV2 NA NA TRBJ2-3
TGTGCCAGCAACGATTCCCCCATGGACAGACCCTACGAGCAGTACTTC CASNDSPMDRPYEQYF TRBV27 many NA TRBJ2-7
TGTGCCAGCAGCCCTAGACAGGGAAAGGATACGCAGTATTTT CASSPRQGKDTQYF TRBV7-3 NA TRBD1 TRBJ2-3
TGTGCCAGCAGTGAATCGAGAGGACAAGAGACCCAGTACTTC CASSESRGQETQYF TRBV6-1 NA NA TRBJ2-5
TGTGCCAGCAGCCCGGCCGGGGACATTCAGTACTTC CASSPAGDIQYF TRBV11-2 NA NA TRBJ2-4
TGTGCCAGCAGTTCCCGGACTAGTCATCAGTACTTC CASSSRTSHQYF TRBV6-5 NA TRBD2 TRBJ2-4
TGTGCCACCAGCAGAGATTCAGGGGGAAGGACTGAAGCTTTCTTT CATSRDSGGRTEAFF TRBV15 NA TRBD1 TRBJ1-1
TGCAGCTCACAAGGGGCTACAAACACCATATATTTT CSSQGATNTIYF TRBV29-1 NA NA TRBJ1-3
TGTGCTAGTGGATCAGGACAGGCCCACACAGATACGCAGTATTTT CASGSGQAHTDTQYF TRBV12-5 once TRBD1 TRBJ2-3
TGTGCCAGCAGTTACTCGGGGGGTTCGATTAACTATGGCTACACCTTC CASSYSGGSINYGYTF TRBV6-5 NA NA TRBJ1-2
TGTGCCACCAGCAGGAGGGCCGGGACAGGGAATGAAAAACTGTTTTTT CATSRRAGTGNEKLFF TRBV15 NA TRBD1 TRBJ1-4
TGTGCCAGCAGCTTGACAGACTCCTACGAGCAGTACTTC CASSLTDSYEQYF TRBV6-6 once NA TRBJ2-7
TGTGCCAGCAGCTTAGGGTCGGGGGGCAGGAATCAGCCCCAGCATTTT CASSLGSGGRNQPQHF TRBV7-8 NA NA TRBJ1-5
TGTGCCAGCAATTGGGACAGGGACGGTGGCTACACCTTC CASNWDRDGGYTF TRBV11-2 NA TRBD1 TRBJ1-2
TGTGCCAGCAGCGTAGGGGGGGGAATCCAAGAGACCCAGTACTTC CASSVGGGIQETQYF TRBV9 NA TRBD2 TRBJ2-5
TGTGCCAGCAGCGTAGAGGCGGGGGGGCCGGCTGACGGGGAGCTGTTTTTT CASSVEAGGPADGELFF TRBV9 NA TRBD2 TRBJ2-2
TGTGCCAGCAGTGACGGGACAGGGGGTCCGGGCACTGAAGCTTTCTTT CASSDGTGGPGTEAFF TRBV27 NA TRBD1 TRBJ1-1
TGTGCCAGCAGCCCGGACAGGGTGAACACTGAAGCTTTCTTT CASSPDRVNTEAFF TRBV5-6 few TRBD1 TRBJ1-1